This TCR beta chain was sequenced for a study of T cell responses to AZD1222 COVID-19 vaccine. This table comes from immunoSEQ multiplex PCR, and its TCRdb copy is limited to in-frame clones, with some not included. The sample shows 95,000 to 150,000 clones, roughly nine tenths of them seen only once. V was pared by 5 bases and J by 1 base, with 2 bases of the junction left unmatched. Germline V lookup: CDR1 LNHDA, CDR2 SQIVND (reference sequence). The length of the CDR3 is 13 residues. The material was peripheral blood, obtained on day 0 of AZD1222 vaccination. The sequence was collected from an adult in good health. The V call is TRBV19, the J call TRBJ2-7, with 7 bases that match TRBD1. The CDR3 nucleotides read TGTGCCAGTAGTCCGGGACAGTCCTACGAGCAGTACTTC. Translation: CASSPGQSYEQYF.